The 2 T cell receptor beta chains below all came from one sample that was sequenced in a study of STAT3 mutations in large granular lymphocyte leukemia. The protocol was immunoSEQ multiplex PCR, while the TCRdb copy is restricted to in-frame clones and leaves out a portion. In the table there are thousands of clones, approximately 92% of which are singletons. Study results and limitations: In T-cell large granular lymphocyte leukemia, about half of patients showed multiple immunodominant subclonotypes.

No antigen has been assigned to these receptors. Sequencing was carried out using peripheral blood mononuclear cells. The receptor set was obtained from a woman between 70 and 85 years old with T-cell large granular lymphocyte leukemia. Some clones in this sample may be carry-over from other donors' samples.

The chain couples TRBV10-3 to TRBJ2-3; 8 nucleotides align to TRBD2. The CDR3 is made up of 17 amino acids. Germline V gene sequence: CDR1 ENHRY, CDR2 SYGVKD. V was clipped by 8 bases and J by 3 bases; unmatched bases: 16. The CDR3 loop is CAIAPRAGAFGTDTQYF. The DNA of the CDR3 is TGTGCCATCGCACCCCGAGCGGGGGCCTTTGGAACAGATACGCAGTATTTT.

This clone was detected only once. CDR3 residues: CASSPFLAGASYEQYF. The CDR3 coding sequence is TGTGCCAGCAGCCCTTTTTTAGCGGGGGCCTCCTACGAGCAGTACTTC. The genes are TRBV5-6 and TRBJ2-7, with 9 bases aligning to TRBD2. With 4 bases clipped from V and 0 bases from J, the junction kept 8 bases outside the gene matches. The CDR3 runs to 16 residues. In germline, CDR1 is SGHDT, CDR2 YYEEEE.